This entry describes one T cell receptor beta chain. The CDR3 is made up of 16 amino acids. Trimming took off 6 bases at V and 0 bases at J, with 14 bases between the two ends. Germline assignment: CDR1 SNHLY and CDR2 FYNNEI. The source of the sample is a study of blood T cell repertoires in COVID-19. TCRdb's table, derived via immunoSEQ multiplex PCR, lists solely in-frame clones and lacks some. The sample holds hundreds of thousands of clones, about four fifths seen once. The gene calls are TRBV2 and TRBJ2-2, with a tentative D call TRBD2 (6 bases). The sequencing input was peripheral blood. The source is an elderly woman with COVID-19, enrolled during active disease. The CDR3, as DNA: TGTGCCAGCAGCAGGGACTCCTTACCGAACACCGGGGAGCTGTTTTTT. It translates to CASSRDSLPNTGELFF.